This is a list of T cell receptor beta chains from one sample in a study of response to subunit inactivated influenza vaccine. TCRdb used MiXCR to reprocess the RT-PCR reads, holding one entry per CDR3 protein. This table holds about 780,000 distinct CDR3 sequences, roughly 18% found once. This specimen was PBMCs from blood, taken about 5 days after vaccination. The source of these receptors is a man aged 50 or older who received an inactivated influenza vaccine. CDR3s include the opening cysteine and the closing phenylalanine or tryptophan. Fields, in order: V gene, J gene, clone size, D gene, CDR3 protein, CDR3 DNA. The D gene is left open where the match is weak. For some rows the clone size is stated as once, few or many, or as a class when expanded; others skip it.

>TRBV7-7|TRBJ2-5|NA|TRBD2
CASSQSSGGQETQYF
TGTGCTAGCAGCCAATCTAGCGGGGGCCAAGAGACCCAGTACTTC
>TRBV29-1|TRBJ2-3|NA|TRBD2
CSVEVSLGGRQYF
TGCAGCGTTGAAGTCTCATTGGGGGGGAGGCAGTATTTT
>TRBV4-3|TRBJ2-1|few|TRBD1
CASSHGTGNYNEQFF
TGCGCCAGCAGCCATGGGACAGGGAACTACAATGAGCAGTTCTTC
>TRBV5-1|TRBJ2-1|NA|NA
CASSPLLDSPANEQFF
TGCGCCAGCAGCCCGCTTCTGGACTCCCCGGCGAATGAGCAGTTCTTC
>TRBV7-9|TRBJ2-7|NA|NA
CASSFLWESGEQYF
TGTGCCAGCAGCTTCTTGTGGGAGTCGGGCGAGCAGTACTTC
>TRBV20-1|TRBJ2-3|few|TRBD2
CSASGGVAGDLTDTQYF
TGCAGTGCTAGCGGGGGGGTAGCGGGGGACCTCACAGATACGCAGTATTTT
>TRBV25-1|TRBJ2-3|NA|NA
CASSEWTDTDTQYF
TGTGCCAGCAGTGAATGGACCGACACAGATACGCAGTATTTT
>TRBV11-2|TRBJ2-7|many|NA
CASSLGYSYEQYF
TGTGCCAGCAGCTTGGGATACAGCTACGAGCAGTACTTC
>TRBV7-2|TRBJ2-7|NA|NA
CASSSLGTAYEQYF
TGTGCCAGCAGCTCGCTCGGGACGGCCTACGAGCAGTACTTC
>TRBV5-1|TRBJ2-1|few|TRBD1
CASSSYPFRGRVYNEQFF
TGCGCCAGCAGCTCCTACCCGTTTAGGGGGCGGGTGTACAATGAGCAGTTCTTC
>TRBV7-2|TRBJ2-1|few|TRBD1
CASSRGQGHDEQFF
TGTGCCAGCAGCCGGGGACAGGGCCACGATGAGCAGTTCTTC
>TRBV5-6|TRBJ1-1|few|NA
CASSQYRAPGTEAFF
TGTGCCAGCAGCCAGTACAGGGCCCCAGGCACTGAAGCTTTCTTT
>TRBV6-2/TRBV6-3|TRBJ2-7|NA|TRBD2
CASSYYSLAGDLLDEQYF
TGTGCCAGCAGTTACTATAGCCTAGCGGGAGACCTTTTGGACGAGCAGTACTTC
>TRBV29-1|TRBJ2-5|many|TRBD2
CSVEDPSGWETQYF
TGCAGCGTTGAAGATCCTAGCGGGTGGGAGACCCAGTACTTC
>TRBV12-3/TRBV12-4|TRBJ2-3|few|NA
CASRDSGNTQYF
TGTGCCAGCAGAGATAGCGGAAATACGCAGTATTTT
>TRBV28|TRBJ2-5|NA|NA
CASSPTATQETQYF
TGTGCCAGCAGTCCGACAGCTACCCAAGAGACCCAGTACTTC
>TRBV12-3/TRBV12-4|TRBJ1-2|few|NA
CASSFSSRGYTF
TGTGCCAGCAGCTTTTCTTCCCGGGGCTACACCTTC
>TRBV20-1|TRBJ2-5|many|NA
CSAIGRIYQETQYF
TGCAGTGCTATCGGCCGAATCTACCAAGAGACCCAGTACTTC
>TRBV28|TRBJ2-1|NA|TRBD1
CASSEGQGWDEQFF
TGTGCCAGTTCAGAAGGACAGGGATGGGATGAGCAGTTCTTC
>TRBV20-1|TRBJ2-1|few|NA
CSAGDLGVYNEQFF
TGCAGTGCTGGAGACCTGGGGGTCTACAATGAGCAGTTCTTC
>TRBV12-3/TRBV12-4|TRBJ1-2|NA|NA
CASSLGTWYGYTF
TGTGCCAGCAGTTTAGGGACGTGGTATGGCTACACCTTC
>TRBV10-2|TRBJ1-4|few|TRBD1
CASSDREDEKLFF
TGCGCCAGCTCGGACAGGGAGGACGAAAAACTGTTTTTT
>TRBV28|TRBJ2-4|NA|NA
CASSHRRVEDIQYF
TGTGCCAGCAGTCACCGCCGGGTTGAGGACATTCAGTACTTC
>TRBV6-1|TRBJ1-5|few|NA
CASSERQASGTQHF
TGTGCCAGCAGTGAACGACAGGCGAGTGGGACCCAGCATTTT
>TRBV10-3|TRBJ2-3|few|TRBD2
CAISPGLAGETRIDTQYF
TGTGCCATCAGCCCTGGACTAGCGGGAGAGACCCGCATAGATACGCAGTATTTT
>TRBV4-2|TRBJ2-2|many|NA
CASSQDLPREANTGELFF
TGTGCCAGCAGCCAAGACCTTCCCCGTGAGGCGAACACCGGGGAGCTGTTTTTT
>TRBV7-2|TRBJ2-7|few|TRBD1
CASSTRTGGFYEQYF
TGTGCCAGCAGCACCCGGACAGGGGGTTTTTACGAGCAGTACTTC